This entry is about one TCR beta chain. The antigen remains unidentified. TCRdb reanalysed the 5' RACE reads using MiXCR and keeps one entry per CDR3 protein. Here the sample spans some 450,000 distinct CDR3 sequences, over 15% being singletons. Per the germline V gene, CDR1 is SGHRS and CDR2 is YFSETQ. The CDR3 is 16 amino acids. Trimming left V 2 bases short and J 0 bases short, with 9 bases between. The data were taken from a study of CD8 T cells in ankylosing spondylitis. Points from the study as a whole: About 8 highly homologous variants formed a TCR beta motif that appeared characteristic of ankylosing spondylitis blood. Some motif variants were previously reported in reactive arthritis synovial fluid and blood.

The chain joins TRBV5-1 to TRBJ1-6; maybe TRBD1 (5 bases). Sequencing was carried out using blood, either unsorted or a sorted T cell fraction (not recorded which). The receptor's source is a male donor with ankylosing spondylitis. The CDR3 DNA is TGCGCCAGCAGCTTACAGGAGAGCTCCTATAATTCACCCCTCCACTTT. Its translation is CASSLQESSYNSPLHF.